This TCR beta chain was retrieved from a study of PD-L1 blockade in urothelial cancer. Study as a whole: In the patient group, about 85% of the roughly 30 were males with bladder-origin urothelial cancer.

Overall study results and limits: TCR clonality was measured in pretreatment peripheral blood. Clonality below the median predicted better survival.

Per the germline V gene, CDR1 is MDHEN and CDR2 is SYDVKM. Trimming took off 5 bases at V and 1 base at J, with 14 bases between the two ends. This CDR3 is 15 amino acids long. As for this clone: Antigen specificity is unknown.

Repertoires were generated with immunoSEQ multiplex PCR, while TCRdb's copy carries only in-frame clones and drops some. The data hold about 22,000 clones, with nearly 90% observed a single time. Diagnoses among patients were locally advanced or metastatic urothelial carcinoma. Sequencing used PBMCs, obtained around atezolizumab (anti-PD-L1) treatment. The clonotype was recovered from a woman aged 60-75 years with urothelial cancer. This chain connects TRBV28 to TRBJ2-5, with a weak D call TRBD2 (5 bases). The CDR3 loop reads CASSRLLTVQETQYF. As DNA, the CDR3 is TGTGCCAGCAGTCGACTATTAACAGTCCAAGAGACCCAGTACTTC.